What follows are 8 T cell receptor beta chains derived from one specimen sequenced in a study of memory CD4+ T cells and cytomegalovirus serostatus. Single viable CD3+CD4+CD8-CD45RO+ cells were sorted as the memory CD4+ T cells. Clones were read by immunoSEQ multiplex PCR, and TCRdb kept only the in-frame ones, dropping some. The sample contains under 40,000 clones, 79% of which appear only once. Sequencing input: memory CD4+ T cells from blood. Receptor source: an adult in good health and CMV-seropositive.

J is TRBJ1-1 and V is TRBV6-5; D gene unclear. Germline values: CDR1 MNHEY, CDR2 SVGAGI. Trimming shortened V by 5 bases and J by 4 bases, and 8 bases separated the two germline ends. This CDR3 has 12 amino acids. In DNA form, the CDR3 reads TGTGCCAGCAGTCGGGCCTCCACTGAAGCTTTCTTT. It codes for CASSRASTEAFF.

This clone has a handful of counts. V gene TRBV7-2 combines with J gene TRBJ2-7; either TRBD1 or TRBD2 may fit D (5 bases each). V was shortened by 1 base and J by 4 bases, with 11 bases between the two germline ends. The CDR3 is 14 amino acids. Per germline, CDR1 SGHTA and CDR2 FQGNSA. This CDR3 is CASSLDPGPYEQYF. The CDR3 region has the DNA TGTGCCAGCAGCTTAGATCCGGGACCTTACGAGCAGTACTTC.

The V and J genes are TRBV6-6 and TRBJ2-6; TRBD1 matches 7 bases. Germline lookup yields CDR1 MNHNY and CDR2 SVGAGI (reference sequence). Germline trimming cut 6 bases from V and 0 bases from J; bases unmatched to any gene: 2. The CDR3 is 15 residues long. CDR3 nucleotide sequence: TGTGCCAGCAGCCACAGGGGCTCTGGGGCCAACGTCCTGACTTTC. It translates to CASSHRGSGANVLTF.

The rearrangement joins TRBV6-1 to TRBJ1-1; maybe TRBD1 (6 bases). Trimming shortened V by 2 bases and J by 3 bases, and 25 bases separated the two germline ends. CDR1 MNHNS and CDR2 SASEGT come from the germline V gene. The CDR3 is 19 amino acids. CDR3 in DNA: TGTGCCAGCAGTGAACTGGGTGTGTTGTTGACAGGCAAATACACTGAAGCTTTCTTT. Translating it yields CASSELGVLLTGKYTEAFF.

The chain has TRBV2 and TRBJ1-4, with TRBD1 as a possible D gene (6 bases). The V end was cut by 5 bases, the J end by 8 bases, with 9 bases between. The germline V gene encodes CDR1 SNHLY and CDR2 FYNNEI. The CDR3 is made up of 12 amino acids. In DNA form, the CDR3 reads TGTGCCAGCAGTCAAGGGGGGGAAAAACTGTTTTTT. Residues: CASSQGGEKLFF.

This clone appeared a single time. The CDR3 reads CASSRDYQYNEQFF. The CDR3 DNA reads as TGCGCCAGCAGCCGGGACTACCAGTACAATGAGCAGTTCTTC. The chain couples TRBV4-3 to TRBJ2-1, with 7 bases fitting TRBD2. The CDR3 covers 14 residues. After removal of 4 bases from V and 4 bases from J, the junction contained 4 bases not matched to a gene. The germline CDR1 and CDR2 sequences are LGHNA and YSLEER.

The CDR3 is CASSRHNEQFF. The DNA of the CDR3 is TGTGCCAGCAGCCGCCACAATGAGCAGTTCTTC. The chain has TRBV6-5 and TRBJ2-1, with unresolved D. The CDR3 runs 11 residues. Germline CDR1 is MNHEY and CDR2 is SVGAGI. Trimming pared 6 bases from V and 5 bases from J, leaving 5 bases between.

This clone was seen once. This chain joins TRBV5-1 and TRBJ2-7; D not certain. Germline lookup yields CDR1 SGHRS and CDR2 YFSETQ. Trimming shortened V by 1 base and J by 5 bases, and 16 bases separated the two germline ends. The CDR3 runs 15 residues. CDR3 nucleotide sequence: TGCGCCAGCAGCTTGAGAGGCTATCGCAGTGACGAGCAGTACTTC. It translates to CASSLRGYRSDEQYF.